This TCR beta chain was found in a study of T-cell memory formation after mild COVID-19. This clonotype occurred a few times. TCRdb independently ran MiXCR on the 5' RACE reads; one entry per CDR3 protein. The repertoire holds under 700,000 distinct CDR3 sequences, about 20% seen once, with about 12% in the top ten. With 2 bases clipped from V and 1 base from J, the junction kept 3 bases outside the gene matches. Germline CDR1 is MGHDK and CDR2 is SYGVNS. CDR3 length: 15 amino acids. The chain is built from TRBV25-1 and TRBJ1-2, with 8 positions matching TRBD1. The source is an adult woman who had mild COVID-19 (a few samples of this study predate the infection). Cell type and time point are not known. The sample consisted of PBMCs or a T cell subset sorted from them (not recorded which). CDR3: CASSEPDRDNYGYTF. DNA of the CDR3: TGTGCCAGCAGTGAACCGGACAGGGATAACTATGGCTACACCTTC.